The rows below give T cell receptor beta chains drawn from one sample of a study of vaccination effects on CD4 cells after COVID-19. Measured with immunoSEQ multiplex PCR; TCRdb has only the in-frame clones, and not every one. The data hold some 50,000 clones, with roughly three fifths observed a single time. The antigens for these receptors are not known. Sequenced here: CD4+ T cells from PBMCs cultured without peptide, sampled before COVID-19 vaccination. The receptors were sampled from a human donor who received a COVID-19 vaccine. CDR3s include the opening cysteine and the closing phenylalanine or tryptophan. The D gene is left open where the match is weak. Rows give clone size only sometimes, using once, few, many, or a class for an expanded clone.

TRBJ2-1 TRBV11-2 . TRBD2 CASSHIAGSSYNEQFF TGTGCCAGCAGCCATATAGCGGGGAGCTCCTACAATGAGCAGTTCTTC
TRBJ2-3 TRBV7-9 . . CASPGGFGTDTQYF TGTGCCAGCCCTGGGGGATTTGGGACAGATACGCAGTATTTT
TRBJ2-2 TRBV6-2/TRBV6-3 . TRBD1 CASSLTGSTGELFF TGTGCCAGCAGCCTGACAGGGAGTACCGGGGAGCTGTTTTTT
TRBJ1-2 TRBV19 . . CASSIIGGGYGYTF TGTGCCAGTAGTATAATCGGGGGCGGCTATGGCTACACCTTC
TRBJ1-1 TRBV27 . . CASSFRSNTEAFF TGTGCCAGCAGTTTCAGATCGAACACTGAAGCTTTCTTT
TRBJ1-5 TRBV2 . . CASSSFYMGNQPQHF TGTGCCAGCAGCTCTTTTTATATGGGCAATCAGCCCCAGCATTTT
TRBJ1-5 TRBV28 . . CASSPAQGGWGTGQPQHF TGTGCCAGCAGTCCCGCCCAAGGGGGGTGGGGGACTGGCCAGCCCCAGCATTTT
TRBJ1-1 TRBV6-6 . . CASSYSEGTEAFF TGTGCCAGCAGTTACTCGGAGGGGACTGAAGCTTTCTTT
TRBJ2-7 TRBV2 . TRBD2 CASRGGSGGSRVHEQYF TGTGCCAGCAGGGGGGGTAGCGGGGGATCCCGGGTCCACGAGCAGTACTTC
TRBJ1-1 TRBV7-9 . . CASSSRRENTEAFF TGTGCCAGCAGCTCGCGACGGGAGAACACTGAAGCTTTCTTT
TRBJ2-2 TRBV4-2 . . CASSQDLADYGELFF TGTGCCAGCAGCCAAGATTTGGCAGACTACGGGGAGCTGTTTTTT
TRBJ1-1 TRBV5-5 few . CASSPLPRTANTEAFF TGTGCCAGCAGTCCTCTCCCCCGGACAGCGAACACTGAAGCTTTCTTT
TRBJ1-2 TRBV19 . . CASSTSGTRRTYGYTF TGTGCCAGTAGTACCTCCGGGACCCGAAGAACGTATGGCTACACCTTC
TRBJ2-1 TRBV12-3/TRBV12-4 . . CASSLRGAYEQFF TGTGCCAGCAGCCTCAGGGGAGCCTATGAGCAGTTCTTC
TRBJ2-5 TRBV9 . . CASSASRGATQETQYF TGTGCCAGCAGCGCCAGCAGGGGGGCCACCCAAGAGACCCAGTACTTC
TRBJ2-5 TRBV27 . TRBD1 CASSARGQVQETQYF TGTGCCAGCAGTGCCAGGGGGCAGGTACAAGAGACCCAGTACTTC
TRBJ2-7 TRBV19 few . CASSPIPGAYEQYF TGTGCCAGTAGTCCGATCCCCGGCGCCTACGAGCAGTACTTC
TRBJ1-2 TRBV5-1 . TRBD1 CASSFKDRDYGYTF TGCGCCAGCAGCTTTAAAGACAGGGACTATGGCTACACCTTC
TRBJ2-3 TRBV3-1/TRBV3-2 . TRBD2 CASSQGLAGGTDTQYF TGTGCCAGCAGCCAAGGTCTAGCGGGGGGCACAGATACGCAGTATTTT
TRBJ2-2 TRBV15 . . CATSLRSGELFF TGTGCCACCAGTCTTAGAAGCGGGGAGCTGTTTTTT
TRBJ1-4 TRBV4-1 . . CASSQDHSQNEKLFF TGCGCCAGCAGCCAAGATCACAGCCAAAATGAAAAACTGTTTTTT
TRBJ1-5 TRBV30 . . CAWSLGGNNQPQHF TGTGCCTGGAGTCTAGGGGGGAACAATCAGCCCCAGCATTTT
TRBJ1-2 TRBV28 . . CASRRQATNYGYTF TGTGCCAGCAGGCGACAGGCGACTAACTATGGCTACACCTTC
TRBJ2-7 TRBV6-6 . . CASSLPTGTYEQYF TGTGCCAGCAGTCTCCCGACAGGGACTTACGAGCAGTACTTC
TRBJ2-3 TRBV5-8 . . CASSNRGGRGDTQYF TGTGCCAGCAGCAACCGCGGGGGCCGGGGAGATACGCAGTATTTT
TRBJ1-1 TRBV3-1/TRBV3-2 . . CASSQRGRDTEAFF TGTGCCAGCAGCCAACGAGGGAGGGACACTGAAGCTTTCTTT
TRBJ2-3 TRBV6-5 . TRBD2 CASSYRSGTSTDTQYF TGTGCCAGCAGTTACCGAAGCGGGACCAGCACAGATACGCAGTATTTT
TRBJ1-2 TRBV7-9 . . CASSTGGGYYGYTF TGTGCCAGCAGCACGGGGGGGGGCTACTATGGCTACACCTTC
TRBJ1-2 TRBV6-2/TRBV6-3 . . CASSYSGLNYGYTF TGTGCCAGCAGTTACTCGGGGCTCAACTATGGCTACACCTTC
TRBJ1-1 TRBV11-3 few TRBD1 CASSLDRGVEAFF TGTGCCAGCAGCTTAGACAGGGGGGTGGAAGCTTTCTTT
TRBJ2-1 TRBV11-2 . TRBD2 CASSLGLAGGHYNEQFF TGTGCCAGCAGCTTGGGACTAGCGGGGGGGCACTACAATGAGCAGTTCTTC
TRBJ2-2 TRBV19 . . CASSIAGGELFF TGTGCCAGTAGTATAGCCGGCGGGGAGCTGTTTTTT
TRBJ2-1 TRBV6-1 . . CASSEGVAVYNEQFF TGTGCCAGCAGTGAAGGGGTAGCCGTATACAATGAGCAGTTCTTC
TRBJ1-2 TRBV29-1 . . CSVEGLSNYGYTF TGCAGCGTTGAAGGACTATCGAACTATGGCTACACCTTC
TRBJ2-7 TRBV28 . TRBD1 CASSSGQGGHYEQYF TGTGCCAGCAGTTCCGGACAGGGAGGTCACTACGAGCAGTACTTC
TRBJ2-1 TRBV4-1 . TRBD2 CASSQGTSGSVVFF TGCGCCAGCAGCCAAGGGACTAGCGGGAGTGTGGTGTTCTTC
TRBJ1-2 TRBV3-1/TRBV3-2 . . CASSQGLYGYTF TGTGCCAGCAGCCAAGGTTTGTATGGCTACACCTTC
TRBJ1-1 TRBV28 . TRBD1 CASSQGGVRGTEAFF TGTGCCAGCAGTCAAGGGGGCGTAAGGGGCACTGAAGCTTTCTTT
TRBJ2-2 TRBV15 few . CATSIYSVTGELFF TGTGCCACCAGCATATACAGTGTCACCGGGGAGCTGTTTTTT
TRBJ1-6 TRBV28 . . CASSLYRINSPLHF TGTGCCAGCAGTTTATACAGGATTAATTCACCCCTCCACTTT
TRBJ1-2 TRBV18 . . CASSPPLTGQGYTF TGTGCCAGCTCACCACCGCTAACAGGTCAAGGCTACACCTTC
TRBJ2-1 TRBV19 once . CASSITTSVSYNEQFF TGTGCCAGTAGTATTACTACTAGTGTCTCCTACAATGAGCAGTTCTTC
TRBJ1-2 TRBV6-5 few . CASMVGGAYGYTF TGTGCCAGCATGGTAGGAGGTGCCTATGGCTACACCTTC
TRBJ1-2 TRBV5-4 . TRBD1 CASSSIFGQGLVYGYTF TGTGCCAGCAGCTCGATTTTCGGACAGGGATTGGTGTATGGCTACACCTTC
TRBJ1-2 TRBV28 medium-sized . CASSRASYTF TGTGCCAGCAGCCGGGCGAGCTACACCTTC
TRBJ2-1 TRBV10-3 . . CAISDTGFSNEQFF TGTGCCATCAGTGACACAGGGTTTTCGAATGAGCAGTTCTTC
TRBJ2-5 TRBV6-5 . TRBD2 CASSYSGASGQETQYF TGTGCCAGCAGTTACTCAGGGGCTAGCGGACAAGAGACCCAGTACTTC
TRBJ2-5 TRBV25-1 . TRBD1 CASSPGQGRETQYF TGTGCCAGCAGTCCGGGACAGGGGAGAGAGACCCAGTACTTC
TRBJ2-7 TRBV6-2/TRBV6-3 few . CASSLPILQSSYEQYF TGTGCCAGCAGTTTGCCTATACTTCAATCCTCCTACGAGCAGTACTTC
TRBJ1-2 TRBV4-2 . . CASSQDQRGTGYTF TGTGCCAGCAGCCAAGATCAAAGGGGTACGGGCTACACCTTC
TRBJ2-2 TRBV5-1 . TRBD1 CASSLFGQGDTGELFF TGCGCCAGCAGCTTGTTTGGACAGGGTGACACCGGGGAGCTGTTTTTT
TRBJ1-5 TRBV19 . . CASTRVPFRNQPQHF TGTGCCAGTACCAGGGTGCCCTTCCGCAATCAGCCCCAGCATTTT